Described below is a single TCR beta chain sequence and its context. Naive CD8 populations comprised CD45RO-negative cells positively selected for CCR7, excluding terminally differentiated effector memory CD45RA+ cells. Execution of the assay was at deep level. The data were produced by immunoSEQ multiplex PCR, yet TCRdb's version contains in-frame clones alone and is incomplete. The table shows about 2.1 million clones, with more than 85% occurring only once. This sample was taken from a study of shared clonotypes between healthy human individuals. Germline CDR1 is SGHDT and CDR2 is YYEEEE. Between the trimmed V and J ends, which lost 4 bases and 2 bases, there was a span of 10 bases. The CDR3 is made up of 13 amino acids.

The source of this sequence is a man aged 18 to 29 in good health. Some clones in this sample may be carry-over from other donors' samples. Sample: naive CD8+ T cells from PBMCs. The rearrangement joins TRBV5-6 to TRBJ2-7, with D hard to call. The CDR3 protein is CASSLQSTYEQYF. CDR3 nucleotides: TGTGCCAGCAGCCTCCAGAGTACCTACGAGCAGTACTTC.